The sequence of this TCR beta chain was determined in a study of patients and donors after allogeneic stem cell transplantation. Each CDR3 protein is one row after TCRdb ran MiXCR on the RT-PCR reads. This sample carries roughly 190,000 distinct CDR3 sequences, around two fifths of them seen once, and the ten largest clones take 33%. This clonotype was counted a few times. Deletions cut 5 bases from V and 7 bases from J, with 11 bases between. The germline V gene has CDR1 SGHAT and CDR2 FQNNGV. This CDR3 is built from 12 residues. Sequencing was performed on blood, either unsorted or a sorted T cell fraction (not recorded which). The TCR was taken from a human donor who was either an allogeneic HSCT recipient or a stem cell or donor lymphocyte infusion donor (not recorded which). It is not recorded whose cells these are; they may come from a transplant donor. This chain links TRBV11-2 with TRBJ1-1, with D maybe TRBD1 (6 bases). The CDR3 DNA sequence: TGTGCCAGCAGCGCCGGGGGCCATGAAGCTTTCTTT. Amino acids: CASSAGGHEAFF. Looking up the rest from reference TRBV11-2 and TRBJ1-1 gives the full variable domain: EAGVAQSPRYKIIEKRQSVAFWCNPISGHATLYWYQQILGQGPKLLIQFQNNGVVDDSQLPKDRFSAERLKGVDSTLKIQPAKLEDSAVYLCASSAGGHEAFFGQGTRLTVV.